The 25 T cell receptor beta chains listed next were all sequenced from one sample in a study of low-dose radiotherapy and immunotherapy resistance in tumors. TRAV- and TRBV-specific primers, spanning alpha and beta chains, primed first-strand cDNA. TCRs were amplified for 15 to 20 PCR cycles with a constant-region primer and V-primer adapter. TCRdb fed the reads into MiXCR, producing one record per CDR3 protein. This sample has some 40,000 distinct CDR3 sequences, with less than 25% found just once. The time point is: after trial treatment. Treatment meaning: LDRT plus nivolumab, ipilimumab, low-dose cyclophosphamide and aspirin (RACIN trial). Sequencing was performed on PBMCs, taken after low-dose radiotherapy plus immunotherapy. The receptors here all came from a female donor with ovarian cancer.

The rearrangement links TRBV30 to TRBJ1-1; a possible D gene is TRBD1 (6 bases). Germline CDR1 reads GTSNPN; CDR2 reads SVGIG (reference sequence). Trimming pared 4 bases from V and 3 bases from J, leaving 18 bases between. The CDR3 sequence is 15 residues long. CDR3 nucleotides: TGTGCCTGGAATTCCGGCAGGGGAGGGTACACTGAAGCTTTCTTT. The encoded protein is CAWNSGRGGYTEAFF.

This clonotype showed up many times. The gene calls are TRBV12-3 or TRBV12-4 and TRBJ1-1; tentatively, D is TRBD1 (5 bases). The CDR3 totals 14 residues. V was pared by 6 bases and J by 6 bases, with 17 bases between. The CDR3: CASRVTVSSSEAFF. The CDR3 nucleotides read TGTGCCAGCAGGGTGACAGTAAGTAGCTCTGAAGCTTTCTTT.

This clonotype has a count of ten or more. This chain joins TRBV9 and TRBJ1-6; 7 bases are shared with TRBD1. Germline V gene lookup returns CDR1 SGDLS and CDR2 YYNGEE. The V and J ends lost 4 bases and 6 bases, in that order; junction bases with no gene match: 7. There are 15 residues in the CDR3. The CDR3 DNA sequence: TGTGCCAGCAGCACCCGGACAGGAGCTAATTCACCCCTCCACTTT. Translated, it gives CASSTRTGANSPLHF.

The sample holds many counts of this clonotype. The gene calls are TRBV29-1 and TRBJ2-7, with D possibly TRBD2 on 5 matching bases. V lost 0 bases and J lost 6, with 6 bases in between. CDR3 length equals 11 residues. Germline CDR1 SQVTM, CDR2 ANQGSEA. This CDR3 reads CSVEDLAEQYF. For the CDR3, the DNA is TGCAGCGTTGAAGATCTAGCCGAGCAGTACTTC.

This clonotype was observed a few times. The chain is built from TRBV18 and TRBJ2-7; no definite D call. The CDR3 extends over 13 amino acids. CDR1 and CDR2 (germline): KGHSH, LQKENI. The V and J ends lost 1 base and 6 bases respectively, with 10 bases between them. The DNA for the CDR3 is TGTGCCAGCTCACCACGGAGTGGGCCCGAGCAGTACTTC. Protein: CASSPRSGPEQYF.

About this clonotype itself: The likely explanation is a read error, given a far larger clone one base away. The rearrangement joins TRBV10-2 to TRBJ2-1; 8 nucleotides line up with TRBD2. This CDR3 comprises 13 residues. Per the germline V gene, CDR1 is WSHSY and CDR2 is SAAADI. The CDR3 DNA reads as TGTGCCATCAGTGATACTAGCGGATCTGGGCAGTTCTTC. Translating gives CAISDTSGSGQFF.

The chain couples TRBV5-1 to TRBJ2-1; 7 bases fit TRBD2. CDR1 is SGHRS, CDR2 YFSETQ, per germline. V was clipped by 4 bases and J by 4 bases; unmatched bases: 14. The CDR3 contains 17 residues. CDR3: CASSARPGRENYNEQFF. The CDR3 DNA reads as TGCGCCAGCAGCGCACGCCCAGGGCGGGAGAATTACAATGAGCAGTTCTTC.

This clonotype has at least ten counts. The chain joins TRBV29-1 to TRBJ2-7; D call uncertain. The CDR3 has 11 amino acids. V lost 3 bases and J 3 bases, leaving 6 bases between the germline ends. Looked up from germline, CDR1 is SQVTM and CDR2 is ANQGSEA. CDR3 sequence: CSVDYNYEQYF. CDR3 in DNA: TGCAGCGTTGACTATAACTACGAGCAGTACTTC.

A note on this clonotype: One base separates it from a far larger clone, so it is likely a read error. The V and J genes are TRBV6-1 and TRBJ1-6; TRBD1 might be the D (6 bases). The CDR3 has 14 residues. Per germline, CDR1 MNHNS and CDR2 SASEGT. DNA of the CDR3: TGTGCCAGTCAACAGGGCCCCTCTAATTCACCCCACCACTTT. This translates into CASQQGPSNSPHHF.

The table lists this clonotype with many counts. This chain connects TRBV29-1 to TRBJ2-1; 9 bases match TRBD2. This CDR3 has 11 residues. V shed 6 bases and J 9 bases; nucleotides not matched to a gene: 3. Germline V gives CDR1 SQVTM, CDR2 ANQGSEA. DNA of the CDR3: TGCAGCGTATCGCGGGGGGGTGAGCAGTTCTTC. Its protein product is CSVSRGGEQFF.

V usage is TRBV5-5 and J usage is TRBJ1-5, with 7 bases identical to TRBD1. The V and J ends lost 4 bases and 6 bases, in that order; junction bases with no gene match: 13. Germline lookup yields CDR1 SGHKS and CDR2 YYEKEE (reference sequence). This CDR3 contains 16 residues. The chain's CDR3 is CASSRAGTVGGQPQHF. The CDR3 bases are TGTGCCAGCAGCCGGGCCGGGACAGTGGGGGGTCAGCCCCAGCATTTT.

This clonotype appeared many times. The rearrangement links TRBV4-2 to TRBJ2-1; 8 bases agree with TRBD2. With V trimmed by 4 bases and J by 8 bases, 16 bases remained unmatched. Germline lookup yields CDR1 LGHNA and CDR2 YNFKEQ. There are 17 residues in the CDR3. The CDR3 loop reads CASSLRGAGEGSDEQFF. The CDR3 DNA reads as TGTGCCAGCAGCCTCAGGGGAGCGGGGGAGGGTTCGGATGAGCAGTTCTTC.

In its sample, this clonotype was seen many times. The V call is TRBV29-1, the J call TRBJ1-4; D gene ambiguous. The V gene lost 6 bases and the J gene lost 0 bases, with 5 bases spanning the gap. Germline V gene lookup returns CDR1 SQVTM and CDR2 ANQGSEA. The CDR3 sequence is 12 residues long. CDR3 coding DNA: TGCAGCGTGCAGCCAACTAATGAAAAACTGTTTTTT. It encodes CSVQPTNEKLFF.

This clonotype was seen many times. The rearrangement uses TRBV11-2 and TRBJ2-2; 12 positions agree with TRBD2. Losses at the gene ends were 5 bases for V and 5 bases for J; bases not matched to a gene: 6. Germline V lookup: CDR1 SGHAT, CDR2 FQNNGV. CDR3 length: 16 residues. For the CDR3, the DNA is TGTGCCAGCAGCACACTAGCGGGGGGCCGGACCGGGGAGCTGTTTTTT. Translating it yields CASSTLAGGRTGELFF.

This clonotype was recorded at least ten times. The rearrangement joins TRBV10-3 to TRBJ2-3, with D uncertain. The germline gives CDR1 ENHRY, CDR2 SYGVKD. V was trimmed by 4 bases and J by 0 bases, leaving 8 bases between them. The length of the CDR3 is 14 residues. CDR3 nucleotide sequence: TGTGCCATCAGTGGAAAGGACAGCACAGATACGCAGTATTTT. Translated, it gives CAISGKDSTDTQYF.

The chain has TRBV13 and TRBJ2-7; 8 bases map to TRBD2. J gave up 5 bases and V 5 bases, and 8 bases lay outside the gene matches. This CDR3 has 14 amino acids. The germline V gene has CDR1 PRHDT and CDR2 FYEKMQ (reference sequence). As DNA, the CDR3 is TGTGCCAGCAGCCCCGGGACTAGTTCAAACGAGCAGTACTTC. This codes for CASSPGTSSNEQYF.

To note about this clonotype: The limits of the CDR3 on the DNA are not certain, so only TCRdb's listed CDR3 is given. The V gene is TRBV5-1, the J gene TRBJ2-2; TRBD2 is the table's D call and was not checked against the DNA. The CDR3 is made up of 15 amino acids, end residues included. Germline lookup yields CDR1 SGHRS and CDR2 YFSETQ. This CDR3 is CASSFRGGGELFFFF.

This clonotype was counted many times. Here the CDR3 reads CASSLGAGELFF. The CDR3 DNA reads TGTGCCAGCAGCTTAGGGGCCGGGGAGCTGTTTTTT. This chain uses TRBV11-2 with TRBJ2-2; D not resolved. The ends were cut back, 1 base at V and 6 bases at J, with 3 bases in the middle. Germline CDR1 reads SGHAT; CDR2 reads FQNNGV. The CDR3 runs to 12 residues.

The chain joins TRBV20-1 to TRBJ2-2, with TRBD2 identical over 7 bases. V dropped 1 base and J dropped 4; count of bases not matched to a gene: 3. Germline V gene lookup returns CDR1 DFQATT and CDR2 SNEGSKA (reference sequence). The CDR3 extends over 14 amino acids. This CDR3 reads CSARGLAVTGELFF. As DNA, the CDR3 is TGCAGTGCTAGAGGACTAGCCGTCACCGGGGAGCTGTTTTTT.

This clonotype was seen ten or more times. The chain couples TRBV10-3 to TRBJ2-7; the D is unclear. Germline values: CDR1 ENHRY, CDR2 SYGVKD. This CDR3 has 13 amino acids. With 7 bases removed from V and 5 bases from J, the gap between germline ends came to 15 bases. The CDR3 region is CAITPGRPDEQYF. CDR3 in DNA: TGTGCCATCACCCCGGGTCGCCCGGACGAGCAGTACTTC.

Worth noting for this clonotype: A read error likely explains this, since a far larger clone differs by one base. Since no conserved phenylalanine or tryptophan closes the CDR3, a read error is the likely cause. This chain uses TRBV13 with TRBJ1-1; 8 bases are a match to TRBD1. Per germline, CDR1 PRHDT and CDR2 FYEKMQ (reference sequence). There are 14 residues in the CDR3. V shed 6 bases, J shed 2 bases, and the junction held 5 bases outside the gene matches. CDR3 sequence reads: CASSETGGNTEAFS. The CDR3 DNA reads TGTGCCAGCAGTGAAACAGGGGGTAACACTGAAGCTTTCTCT.

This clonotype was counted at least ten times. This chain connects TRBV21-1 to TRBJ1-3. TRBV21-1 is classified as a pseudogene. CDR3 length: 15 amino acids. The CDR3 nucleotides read TGTGCCAGCACATGCAGGGCCTGCTCTGGAAACACCATATATTTT. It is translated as CASTCRACSGNTIYF.

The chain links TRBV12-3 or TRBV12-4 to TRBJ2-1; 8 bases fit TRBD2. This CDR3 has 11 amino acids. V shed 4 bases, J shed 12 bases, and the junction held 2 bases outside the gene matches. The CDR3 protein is CASSSAGGQFF. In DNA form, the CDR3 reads TGTGCCAGCAGTTCGGCGGGGGGGCAGTTCTTC.

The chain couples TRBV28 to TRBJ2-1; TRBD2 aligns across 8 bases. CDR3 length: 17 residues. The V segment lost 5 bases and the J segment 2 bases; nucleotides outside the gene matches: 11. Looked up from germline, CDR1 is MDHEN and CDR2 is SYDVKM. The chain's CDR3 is CASSPIPGGGTYNEQFF. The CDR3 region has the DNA TGTGCCAGCAGTCCCATCCCCGGGGGGGGAACCTACAATGAGCAGTTCTTC.

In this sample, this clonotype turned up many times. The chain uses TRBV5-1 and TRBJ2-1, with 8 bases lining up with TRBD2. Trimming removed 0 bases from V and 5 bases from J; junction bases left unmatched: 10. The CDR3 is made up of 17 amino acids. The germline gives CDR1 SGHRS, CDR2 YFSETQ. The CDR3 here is CASSLGGGSGANNEQFF. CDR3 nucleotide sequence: TGCGCCAGCAGCTTGGGGGGGGGTAGCGGGGCAAACAATGAGCAGTTCTTC.